The rows below give T cell receptor beta chains drawn from one sample of a study of shared clonotypes between healthy human individuals. Using immunoSEQ multiplex PCR, the repertoire was profiled, and TCRdb retains in-frame clones only, with some absent. The sample contains about 95,000 clones, less than 80% of which appear only once. Sequenced input: memory CD8+ T cells sorted from blood. Source of these receptors: a man aged 30 to 45 in good health. The CDR3 runs from the conserved cysteine through the conserved F or W.

TRBJ2-7 | TRBV6-6 | CASSDRLYEQYF
TRBJ2-3 | TRBV5-5 | CASSPGLITDTQYF
TRBJ2-1 | TRBV18 | CASSPRRATGGDEQFF
TRBJ2-7 | TRBV11-2 | CASSPNYEQYF
TRBJ2-5 | TRBV9 | CASSRSGYQETQYF
TRBJ2-1 | TRBV4-3 | CASSQGTGLGNEQFF
TRBJ1-1 | TRBV7-2 | CASSLAQGTEAFF
TRBJ2-1 | TRBV6-4 | CASSFLAGAHEQFF
TRBJ1-2 | TRBV2 | CASSGRGLNYGYTF
TRBJ2-2 | TRBV5-1 | CASSITVGTGELFF
TRBJ2-7 | TRBV7-9 | CASSGSGNYEQYF
TRBJ2-1 | TRBV7-3 | CASSFSAGGLYNEQFF
TRBJ2-2 | TRBV21-1 | CASSKERGKTGELFF
TRBJ1-3 | TRBV27 | CASRDQGRAGNTIYF
TRBJ2-2 | TRBV6-4 | CASSDSESGELFF
TRBJ2-1 | TRBV5-8 | CASSLGPGGPGNEQFF
TRBJ2-7 | TRBV27 | CASSLSGLGLTYEQYF
TRBJ2-7 | TRBV28 | CASSLYGLTVRYEQYF
TRBJ2-7 | TRBV9 | CASSAGGSLAEYEQYF
TRBJ2-7 | TRBV13 | CASSLGRRVEEQYF
TRBJ2-3 | TRBV21-1 | CASSASGTSGWILTDTQYF
TRBJ2-1 | TRBV28 | CASSLAGRDNEQFF
TRBJ2-3 | TRBV7-3 | CASSKLAEGVDTQYF
TRBJ2-7 | TRBV6-1 | CASSEPLVPYEQYF
TRBJ2-1 | TRBV4-1 | CASSHSGSSYNEQFF
TRBJ2-2 | TRBV7-3 | CASRPSVAGELFF
TRBJ1-4 | TRBV9 | CASSPQGEKLFF
TRBJ2-7 | TRBV25-1 | CASSRGLSYEQYF
TRBJ1-5 | TRBV27 | CASSFQTNQPQHF
TRBJ2-1 | TRBV28 | CASSLSTGLAYEQFF
TRBJ2-3 | TRBV28 | CASTSQGITDTQYF
TRBJ2-5 | TRBV27 | CASKFLSGKTQYF
TRBJ2-3 | TRBV7-3 | CASSLAPGTTDTQYF
TRBJ2-3 | TRBV27 | CASRRDRTTDTQYF
TRBJ2-6 | TRBV11-2 | CASSSLEAGANVLTF
TRBJ2-3 | TRBV19 | CASSLWYTDTQYF
TRBJ1-5 | TRBV6-6 | CASSYAYQPQHF
TRBJ2-1 | TRBV7-6 | CASSRDRGSYNEQFF
TRBJ1-1 | TRBV6-1 | CASSVSGYTEAFF
TRBJ2-1 | TRBV6-1 | CASSEASSGYNEQFF
TRBJ2-1 | TRBV15 | CATSRDLSSHEQFF
TRBJ2-7 | TRBV6-5 | CASRSGAYEQYF
TRBJ2-6 | TRBV6-4 | CASSDGKAGEGANVLTF
TRBJ1-1 | TRBV5-1 | CASRFSGADTEAFF
TRBJ2-1 | TRBV27 | CASSLWGREQFF
TRBJ2-3 | TRBV5-6 | CASSPGTGFYTQYF
TRBJ1-4 | TRBV7-9 | CASSPLPGTDNEKLFF
TRBJ2-7 | TRBV28 | CATTGSDYEQYF
TRBJ2-7 | TRBV4-1 | CASSQGEATYEQYF
TRBJ2-3 | TRBV7-9 | CASSHSRYVVADTQYF
TRBJ1-1 | TRBV20-1 | CSAHDIRVGFF
TRBJ2-1 | TRBV6-1 | CASPSTHNSYNEQFF
TRBJ2-7 | TRBV19 | CASSITGGEQYF
TRBJ2-1 | TRBV29-1 | CSVEVRLADTEQFF
TRBJ2-3 | TRBV7-3 | CASSLTGGAADTQYF
TRBJ2-1 | TRBV29-1 | CSVEERAGGSHEQFF